This is a list of T cell receptor beta chains from one sample in a study of T-cell reconstitution after alpha-beta-depleted transplantation in children. TCRdb reprocessed the PCR reads with MiXCR, giving one entry per CDR3 protein. The table records 440,000 or so distinct CDR3 sequences, about 40% of them present only once. The sequenced sample was PBMCs, obtained before TCRalphabeta/CD19-depleted stem cell transplant. The receptors were gathered from a girl aged 2-9 years with aplastic anemia, due to receive a stem cell transplant. CDR3s include the opening cysteine and the closing phenylalanine or tryptophan. A D gene is named only where the DNA matches it firmly. Clone size is not always given. Where it is, it says once, few, many or a class for expanded clones.

TGTGCCAGCAGCTGGGGAGGTCTAGCGGACCTAAACACCGGGGAGCTGTTTTTT	CASSWGGLADLNTGELFF	TRBD2	TRBJ2-2	TRBV11-1	.
TGTGCCAGCAGCTATCAAGGGAGTTCCACCGGGGAGCTGTTTTTT	CASSYQGSSTGELFF	.	TRBJ2-2	TRBV27	.
TGCGCCAGCAGCCTGGATCAAACCGGGGAGCTGTTTTTT	CASSLDQTGELFF	.	TRBJ2-2	TRBV4-3	medium-sized
TGTGCCAGCAGCCTGGGACCGAACCAAGAGACCCAGTACTTC	CASSLGPNQETQYF	.	TRBJ2-5	TRBV12-3/TRBV12-4	many
TGTGCCAGCAGCTTAAAAGCGGGACACTACGAGCAGTACTTC	CASSLKAGHYEQYF	.	TRBJ2-7	TRBV7-3	.
TGCAGTGCTAGGGTCGACGGTGGGGCCATGCTCTATAATTCACCCCTCCACTTT	CSARVDGGAMLYNSPLHF	.	TRBJ1-6	TRBV20-1	few
TGTGCCAGCAGCTCCCCACAGCGGGGCCCCACAGATACGCAGTATTTT	CASSSPQRGPTDTQYF	TRBD2	TRBJ2-3	TRBV7-2	.
TGTGCCAGCACGACAGGACTCTATAGCAATCAGCCCCAGCATTTT	CASTTGLYSNQPQHF	.	TRBJ1-5	TRBV6-1	few
TGTGCCAGCAGTTACGACAGGGTATCGTACGAGCAGTACTTC	CASSYDRVSYEQYF	TRBD1	TRBJ2-7	TRBV12-3/TRBV12-4	.
TGCAGTGCTAGAGTTCGAGAGCGGGGGACCCGCTCCTACAATGAGCAGTTCTTC	CSARVRERGTRSYNEQFF	TRBD2	TRBJ2-1	TRBV20-1	.
TGTGCGAGCCGATTAGGACAGATGAGCACAGATACGCAGTATTTT	CASRLGQMSTDTQYF	.	TRBJ2-3	TRBV19	.
TGCAGTGCTAGAGGACAGGGGGCTGGAAGGACTAGCACAGATACGCAGTATTTT	CSARGQGAGRTSTDTQYF	TRBD1	TRBJ2-3	TRBV20-1	.
TGTGCCAGCAGCTTGGCACAGTTGGACACTGAAGCTTTCTTT	CASSLAQLDTEAFF	.	TRBJ1-1	TRBV5-5	.
TGCAGTGCTAGGGCGACCGATGAGCAGTTCTTC	CSARATDEQFF	.	TRBJ2-1	TRBV20-1	.
TGCAGCGTTGGCCGAGACAGCCTCTACAATGAGCAGTTCTTC	CSVGRDSLYNEQFF	.	TRBJ2-1	TRBV29-1	many
TGCAGTGCCCCCGGACCGCAGCGGACCGGGAACGAGCAGTACTTC	CSAPGPQRTGNEQYF	.	TRBJ2-7	TRBV20-1	.
TGTGCCAGCAGCTTATACGCCGCTGAGGAGCAGTACTTC	CASSLYAAEEQYF	.	TRBJ2-7	TRBV7-6	.
TGTGCCAGCAGTTTCGTGGGATTCGACTATGGCTACACCTTC	CASSFVGFDYGYTF	.	TRBJ1-2	TRBV12-3/TRBV12-4	few
TGTGCCAGCAGCTCCCAGTCGCCCTACGAGCAGTACTTC	CASSSQSPYEQYF	.	TRBJ2-7	TRBV7-9	.
TGCGCCAGCAGCTTGTCTACACCTGCGGGACCATATTCCCCCCATGAGCAGTTCTTC	CASSLSTPAGPYSPHEQFF	.	TRBJ2-1	TRBV5-1	.
TGTGCCAGCAGCCCGAGTCCTATTTGGACAGGGAGGGGGCCCTCCTACAATGAGCAGTTCTTC	CASSPSPIWTGRGPSYNEQFF	.	TRBJ2-1	TRBV14	.
TGCGCCAGCAGCTTGGAGGGGGTAGGGAGAGAGACCCAGTACTTC	CASSLEGVGRETQYF	.	TRBJ2-5	TRBV5-1	.
TGTGCCAGCTCACAAGGACTAGCGGGAGCCGGGCAAGAGACCCAGTACTTC	CASSQGLAGAGQETQYF	TRBD2	TRBJ2-5	TRBV18	few
TGTGCCAGCTCACTTGACACTGAAGCTTTCTTT	CASSLDTEAFF	.	TRBJ1-1	TRBV5-1	many
TGTGCCAGCAGCTTAGGACACACCTATGGCTACACCTTC	CASSLGHTYGYTF	.	TRBJ1-2	TRBV11-2	.
TGTGCCACCGTAGCTGGGAAAGGTGCAGGGTACACAGATACGCAGTATTTT	CATVAGKGAGYTDTQYF	.	TRBJ2-3	TRBV7-9	.
TGTGCCAGCAGCGTGAGCAGACAGGGGGCGGACGAGCAGTACTTC	CASSVSRQGADEQYF	TRBD1	TRBJ2-7	TRBV28	once
TGTGCCAGCAGCTTGGGAGAGGACACTGAAGCTTTCTTT	CASSLGEDTEAFF	.	TRBJ1-1	TRBV6-1	many
TGCGCCAGCACCGCGACTAGCAGCACAGATACGCAGTATTTT	CASTATSSTDTQYF	TRBD2	TRBJ2-3	TRBV5-1	many
TGTGCCAGCAGCCGGACATCCACCTACGAGCAGTACTTC	CASSRTSTYEQYF	.	TRBJ2-7	TRBV7-2	many
TGTGCCAGCAGTTTCCCCGGGGGCGGGGAGCTGTTTTTT	CASSFPGGGELFF	.	TRBJ2-2	TRBV28	many
TGTGCCAGCAGTTATTCGGAAGGGAGGATGGAGACCCAGTACTTC	CASSYSEGRMETQYF	.	TRBJ2-5	TRBV28	medium-sized
TGCAGTGTTACTAAGCAGGGACGGGCCAATGAGCAGTTCTTC	CSVTKQGRANEQFF	.	TRBJ2-1	TRBV20-1	many
TGTGCCAGCAAGGGGGTTATGGAGGGCACCGGGGAGCTGTTTTTT	CASKGVMEGTGELFF	.	TRBJ2-2	TRBV6-1	.
TGTGCCAGCAGTTTAGGGGGGGGAGGTTCCTATAATTCACCCCTCCACTTT	CASSLGGGGSYNSPLHF	.	TRBJ1-6	TRBV12-3/TRBV12-4	few
TGCGCCAGCAGTGAAGAAGCGAGCTTCTACGAGCAGTACTTC	CASSEEASFYEQYF	.	TRBJ2-7	TRBV10-2	.
TGCGCCAGCAGCTGGCCCGTTGAGGGGCCACAGGGAGATACGCAGTATTTT	CASSWPVEGPQGDTQYF	.	TRBJ2-3	TRBV5-1	few
TGCAGCGTTGAAGCTCCGACTGAGACCACAGATACGCAGTATTTT	CSVEAPTETTDTQYF	.	TRBJ2-3	TRBV29-1	few
TGTGCCAGCAGCGCGGGGGGGCGGGACACAGATACGCAGTATTTT	CASSAGGRDTDTQYF	TRBD2	TRBJ2-3	TRBV7-2	.
TGTGCCAGCAGTTTATATGTAGCGGGGGCCGCGACCCAGTACTTC	CASSLYVAGAATQYF	TRBD2	TRBJ2-5	TRBV28	.
TGTGCCAGCAGCCGACAGGTTTACAATGAGCAGTTCTTC	CASSRQVYNEQFF	.	TRBJ2-1	TRBV5-5	many
TGTGCCAGCAGGGCCCCTAACTATGGCTACACCTTC	CASRAPNYGYTF	.	TRBJ1-2	TRBV6-4	.
TGTGCCAGCAGTTTAACCGACAGGCCGTCTAAAAAACTGTTTTTT	CASSLTDRPSKKLFF	.	TRBJ1-4	TRBV12-3/TRBV12-4	.
TGTGCCAGCAGCCGCGGGACAGCATACGGCTACACCTTC	CASSRGTAYGYTF	TRBD1	TRBJ1-2	TRBV7-6	.
TGTGCTAGTGATGGCGGGAGCTTCGGGGGGTCCTACGAGCAGTACTTC	CASDGGSFGGSYEQYF	TRBD2	TRBJ2-7	TRBV12-5	many
TGCGCCAGCAGCACAGAAGGAAACTACGAGCAGTACTTC	CASSTEGNYEQYF	.	TRBJ2-7	TRBV5-1	many
TGTGCCAGCAGCCAAAGTCCGGGCTACAATCAGCCCCAGCATTTT	CASSQSPGYNQPQHF	.	TRBJ1-5	TRBV3-1	once
TGCAGTGCTAGTAACCCGGGTGTGGATACGCAGTATTTT	CSASNPGVDTQYF	.	TRBJ2-3	TRBV20-1	.
TGTGCCAGCAGCTTAGGGCATACGCTAGCGGGAGGGAAAGAGACCCAGTACTTC	CASSLGHTLAGGKETQYF	TRBD2	TRBJ2-5	TRBV7-2	many
TGTGCCAGCAGCCGGACAGGGACAGATACGCAGTATTTT	CASSRTGTDTQYF	TRBD1	TRBJ2-3	TRBV7-9	many
TGTGCCAGCAGCAAAGGGCAACAGGGGTCCGTCTACGAGCAGTACTTC	CASSKGQQGSVYEQYF	.	TRBJ2-7	TRBV21-1	.
TGTGCCAGCAGCGGACTACAACCGGGATTGGGCACAGATACGCAGTATTTT	CASSGLQPGLGTDTQYF	.	TRBJ2-3	TRBV7-8	.
TGCGCCAGCAGCGCCCGGACTGGGACCGGGGAGCTGTTTTTT	CASSARTGTGELFF	.	TRBJ2-2	TRBV5-1	many
TGCAGCGTTACCTACAACCAAAACATTCAGTACTTC	CSVTYNQNIQYF	.	TRBJ2-4	TRBV29-1	.
TGTGCCAGCAGCCCCCAGACCGGGACTAGCGGGAGCAATGAGCAGTTCTTC	CASSPQTGTSGSNEQFF	TRBD2	TRBJ2-1	TRBV7-2	many
TGCAGTGTGCCCGGGAGGGCTTACAATGAGCAGTTCTTC	CSVPGRAYNEQFF	TRBD2	TRBJ2-1	TRBV20-1	many
TGCAGTGCTACCGGGACTAGCCGTCCCGGGGAGCTGTTTTTT	CSATGTSRPGELFF	TRBD2	TRBJ2-2	TRBV20-1	.